These T cell receptor beta chains were read from a single sample in a study of T-cell memory formation after mild COVID-19. In TCRdb, the 5' RACE reads were re-called with MiXCR into one record per CDR3 protein. The sample records 250,000 or so distinct CDR3 sequences, 18% being singletons. Sequencing used PBMCs or a T cell subset sorted from them (not recorded which). The source of these receptors is a man younger than 35 who had mild COVID-19 (a few samples of this study predate the infection). Cell type and time point are not known. Both conserved end residues are part of each CDR3. Fields, in order: J gene, D gene, clone size, V gene, CDR3 length, CDR3 protein, CDR3 DNA. The D gene is left open where the match is weak. The size field is filled for only some rows; it gives once, few, many or a size class.

TRBJ2-7,-,few,TRBV5-1,17,CASSLAPGTGSSYEQYF,TGCGCCAGCAGCTTGGCCCCGGGGACGGGGTCCTCCTACGAGCAGTACTTC
TRBJ2-6,-,-,TRBV6-4,14,CASSEGSGANVLTF,TGTGCCAGCAGTGAGGGGTCTGGGGCCAACGTCCTGACTTTC
TRBJ2-7,-,many,TRBV5-5,13,CASSFAGTYEQYF,TGTGCCAGCAGCTTTGCAGGGACCTACGAGCAGTACTTC
TRBJ1-2,-,few,TRBV12-3/TRBV12-4,13,CASSRQSNYGYTF,TGTGCCAGCAGTCGACAGTCTAACTATGGCTACACCTTC
TRBJ2-1,-,-,TRBV5-1,15,CASSFGRAVYNEQFF,TGCGCCAGCAGCTTCGGAAGGGCGGTTTACAATGAGCAGTTCTTC
TRBJ1-2,-,-,TRBV29-1,11,CSVERGSGYTF,TGCAGCGTTGAAAGGGGATCCGGCTACACCTTC
TRBJ1-5,TRBD1,-,TRBV7-9,13,CASSFDRDQPQHF,TGTGCCAGCAGCTTCGACAGGGATCAGCCCCAGCATTTT
TRBJ2-5,-,few,TRBV14,13,CASRNGIQETQYF,TGTGCCAGCAGGAACGGGATACAAGAGACCCAGTACTTC
TRBJ2-1,TRBD2,many,TRBV7-2,18,CASSPSGGSGNLYNEQFF,TGTGCCAGCAGCCCCAGTGGGGGTAGCGGGAATCTTTACAATGAGCAGTTCTTC
TRBJ2-7,-,many,TRBV7-6,15,CASSLGAGALYEQYF,TGTGCCAGCAGCTTAGGTGCGGGGGCCCTCTACGAGCAGTACTTC
TRBJ1-2,-,-,TRBV4-3,15,CASSGRDTANYGYTF,TGCGCCAGCTCGGGTCGGGACACCGCAAACTATGGCTACACCTTC
TRBJ1-5,TRBD1,few,TRBV7-2,15,CASSSARQGWQPQHF,TGTGCCAGCAGCTCTGCCCGACAGGGCTGGCAGCCCCAGCATTTT
TRBJ2-3,-,few,TRBV11-2,14,CASSPRNFRHTQYF,TGTGCCAGCAGCCCCCGGAATTTCCGGCATACGCAGTATTTT
TRBJ2-1,-,-,TRBV7-9,16,CASSFSRDVSYNEQFF,TGTGCCAGCAGCTTCTCCCGGGACGTCTCCTACAATGAGCAGTTCTTC
TRBJ2-7,TRBD2,many,TRBV7-9,16,CASSSLGGGIPYEQYF,TGTGCCAGCAGCTCCCTTGGCGGGGGGATACCCTACGAGCAGTACTTC
TRBJ1-1,-,-,TRBV6-6,13,CATWRAGNTEAFF,TGTGCCACCTGGCGTGCAGGGAACACTGAAGCTTTCTTT
TRBJ2-5,-,many,TRBV6-2/TRBV6-3,18,CASRPLPRDFLREETQYF,TGTGCCAGCAGGCCATTACCTCGGGACTTTCTCCGGGAAGAGACCCAGTACTTC
TRBJ2-2,-,few,TRBV7-3,13,CASQGPNTGELFF,TGTGCCAGCCAGGGACCTAACACCGGGGAGCTGTTTTTT
TRBJ1-3,-,-,TRBV4-2,12,CAAGDTGNTIYF,TGTGCCGCGGGGGATACTGGAAACACCATATATTTT
TRBJ2-7,TRBD1,few,TRBV6-5,16,CASSYAPGTGFFEQYF,TGTGCCAGCAGTTACGCTCCCGGGACAGGGTTTTTCGAGCAGTACTTC
TRBJ2-3,-,few,TRBV25-1,15,CASSQKDRSTDTQYF,TGTGCCAGCAGCCAAAAGGACAGAAGCACAGATACGCAGTATTTT
TRBJ1-2,-,-,TRBV5-6,15,CASSPIAGLDYGYTF,TGTGCCAGCAGCCCCATCGCGGGGTTAGACTATGGCTACACCTTC
TRBJ2-1,TRBD1,-,TRBV4-3,16,CASSHLRGQVYNEQFF,TGCGCCAGCAGCCACCTGCGGGGACAGGTCTACAATGAGCAGTTCTTC
TRBJ2-1,-,-,TRBV10-3,13,CATTGTEYNEQFF,TGTGCCACCACCGGGACTGAGTACAATGAGCAGTTCTTC
TRBJ1-1,-,-,TRBV4-1,16,CASSQLSGVPNTEAFF,TGCGCCAGCAGCCAACTCTCAGGGGTTCCGAACACTGAAGCTTTCTTT
TRBJ2-7,-,-,TRBV6-5,16,CASSYSGVLGIYEQYF,TGTGCCAGCAGTTACTCAGGCGTTCTCGGTATATACGAGCAGTACTTC